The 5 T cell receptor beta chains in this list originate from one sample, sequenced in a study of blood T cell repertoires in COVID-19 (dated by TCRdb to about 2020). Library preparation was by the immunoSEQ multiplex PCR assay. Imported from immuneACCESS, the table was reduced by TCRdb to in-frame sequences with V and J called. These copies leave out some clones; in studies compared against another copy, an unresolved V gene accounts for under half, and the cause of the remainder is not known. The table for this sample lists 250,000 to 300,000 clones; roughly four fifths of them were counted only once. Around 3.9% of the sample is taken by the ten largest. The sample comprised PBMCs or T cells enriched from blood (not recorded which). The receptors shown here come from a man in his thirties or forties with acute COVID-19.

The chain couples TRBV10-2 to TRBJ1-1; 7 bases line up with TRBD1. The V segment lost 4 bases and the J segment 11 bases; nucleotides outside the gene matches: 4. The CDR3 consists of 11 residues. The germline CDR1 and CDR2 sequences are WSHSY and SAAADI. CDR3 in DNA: TGCGCCAGCAGTGGGGGACAGCAGGCTTTCTTT. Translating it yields CASSGGQQAFF.

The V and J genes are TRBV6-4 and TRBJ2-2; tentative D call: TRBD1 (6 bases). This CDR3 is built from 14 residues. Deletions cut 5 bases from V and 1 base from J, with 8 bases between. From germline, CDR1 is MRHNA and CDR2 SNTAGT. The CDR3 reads CASSPTGNTGELFF. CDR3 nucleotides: TGTGCCAGCAGTCCGACAGGGAACACCGGGGAGCTGTTTTTT.

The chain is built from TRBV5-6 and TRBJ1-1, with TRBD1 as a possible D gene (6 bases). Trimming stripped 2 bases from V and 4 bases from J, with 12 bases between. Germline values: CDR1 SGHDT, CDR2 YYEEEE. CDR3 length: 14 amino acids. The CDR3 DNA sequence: TGTGCCAGCAGCTTCAGGGGTGAACGCACTGAAGCTTTCTTT. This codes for CASSFRGERTEAFF.

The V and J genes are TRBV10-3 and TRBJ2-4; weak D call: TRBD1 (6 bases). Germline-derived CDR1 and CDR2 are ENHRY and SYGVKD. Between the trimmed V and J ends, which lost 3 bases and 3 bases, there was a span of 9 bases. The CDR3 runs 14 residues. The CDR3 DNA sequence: TGTGCCATCAGTGACGGACAGAGCAAAAACATTCAGTACTTC. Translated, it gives CAISDGQSKNIQYF.

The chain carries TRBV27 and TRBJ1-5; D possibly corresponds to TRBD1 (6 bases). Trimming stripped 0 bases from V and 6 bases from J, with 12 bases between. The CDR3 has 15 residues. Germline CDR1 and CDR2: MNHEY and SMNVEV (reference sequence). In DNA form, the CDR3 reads TGTGCCAGCAGTTTATCCCAGGGGAGCGGTCAGCCCCAGCATTTT. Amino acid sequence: CASSLSQGSGQPQHF.